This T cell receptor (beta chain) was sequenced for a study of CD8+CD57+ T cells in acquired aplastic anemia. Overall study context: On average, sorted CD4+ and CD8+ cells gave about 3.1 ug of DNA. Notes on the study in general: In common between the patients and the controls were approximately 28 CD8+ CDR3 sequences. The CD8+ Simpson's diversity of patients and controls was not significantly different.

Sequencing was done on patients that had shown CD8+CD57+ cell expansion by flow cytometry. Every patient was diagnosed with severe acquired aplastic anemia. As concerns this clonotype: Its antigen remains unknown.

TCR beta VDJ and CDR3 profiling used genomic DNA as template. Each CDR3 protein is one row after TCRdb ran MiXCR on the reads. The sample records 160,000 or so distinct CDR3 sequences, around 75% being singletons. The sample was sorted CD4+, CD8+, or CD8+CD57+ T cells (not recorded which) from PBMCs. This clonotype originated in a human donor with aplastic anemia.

The CDR3 region has the DNA TGTGCCAGCAGCTTAAGTTCTGGGGGCCTTACCGGGGAGCTGTTTTTT. Translation gives CASSLSSGGLTGELFF. The chain has TRBV7-8 and TRBJ2-2, with D maybe TRBD1 (6 bases). Germline CDR1 and CDR2: SGHVS and FQNEAQ. Trimming shortened V by 2 bases and J by 5 bases, and 15 bases separated the two germline ends. This CDR3 has 16 residues.